This TCR beta chain came from a study of CD8+ T cells in alopecia areata. Sequencing used cDNA as its template, made by extracting RNA and reverse transcribing it. Using immunoSEQ multiplex PCR, the repertoire was profiled, and TCRdb retains in-frame clones only, with some absent. The sample contains approximately 29,000 clones, about 74% of which appear only once. This CDR3 has 14 residues. Between the trimmed V and J ends, which lost 4 bases and 2 bases, there was a span of 12 bases. Germline CDR1 reads SNHLY; CDR2 reads FYNNEI. A remark on this clone: Its cognate antigen is unknown.

Findings and caveats of the study: Sharing of TCR sequences between patients (possibly for HLA-related reasons) was less clear than in mice. Scalp lesions, especially in alopecia totalis/universalis, had higher clonality than normal scalp.

The sequence was obtained from a human donor with alopecia areata. V usage is TRBV2 and J usage is TRBJ2-7; unclear D gene. The sequenced sample was NKG2D-low CD8+ T cells sorted from blood. CDR3 protein: CASSASTSAYEQYF. As DNA, the CDR3 is TGTGCCAGCAGTGCGTCTACCTCCGCCTACGAGCAGTACTTC.